The 7 T cell receptor beta chains listed next were all sequenced from one sample in a study of beta chain features in type 1 diabetes. Study-level results: Moderate yet significant TCRB CDR3 shortening was seen in Type 1 diabetes patients in all four CD4+ subsets.

Their specific antigens are unknown. Reverse transcription of all isolated RNA meant that expressed TCRB transcripts were sequenced. Generated by immunoSEQ multiplex PCR, the TCRdb table keeps only in-frame clones and is missing some. Here the sample spans tens of thousands of clones, around 68% being singletons. Specimen: stem cell memory CD4+ T cells from blood. Source of these receptors: a woman in her thirties or forties with type 1 diabetes.

This chain uses TRBV7-8 with TRBJ2-4; 16 bases fit TRBD2. Losses at the gene ends were 2 bases for V and 5 bases for J; bases not matched to a gene: 6. Germline assignment: CDR1 SGHVS and CDR2 FQNEAQ. This CDR3 contains 18 residues. The CDR3 DNA reads as TGTGCCAGCAGCTTAACGGGACTAGCGGGGGGGCGGGAAAACATTCAGTACTTC. Translated, it gives CASSLTGLAGGRENIQYF. Supplemented by reference TRBV7-8 and TRBJ2-4, the full variable domain reads GAGVSQSPRYKVAKRGQDVALRCDPISGHVSLFWYQQALGQGPEFLTYFQNEAQLDKSGLPSDRFFAERPEGSVSTLKIQRTQQEDSAVYLCASSLTGLAGGRENIQYFGAGTRLSVL.

This clone was counted only a few times. This chain connects TRBV7-9 to TRBJ2-1; 13 positions match TRBD2. CDR1 SEHNR and CDR2 FQNEAQ come from the germline V gene (reference sequence). V gave up 8 bases and J gave up 0 bases; unmatched junction bases: 4. This CDR3 has 16 amino acids. CDR3 loop: CASPRTSGSSYNEQFF. The CDR3 DNA sequence: TGTGCCAGCCCTCGGACTAGCGGGAGCTCCTACAATGAGCAGTTCTTC.

This chain's CDR3 is CASTRRGGANEQFF. DNA of the CDR3: TGTGCCAGCACCCGAAGGGGGGGTGCCAATGAGCAGTTCTTC. This chain connects TRBV28 to TRBJ2-1; possible D gene TRBD2, 7 bases. There are 14 residues in the CDR3. V was cut by 7 bases and J by 6 bases, with 16 bases left in between. Germline assignment: CDR1 MDHEN and CDR2 SYDVKM. The whole variable domain, filled in from reference TRBV28 and TRBJ2-1, reads DVKVTQSSRYLVKRTGEKVFLECVQDMDHENMFWYRQDPGLGLRLIYFSYDVKMKEKGDIPEGYSVSREKKERFSLILESASTNQTSMYLCASTRRGGANEQFFGPGTRLTVL.

This clone was detected a few times. The chain is built from TRBV7-2 and TRBJ2-1, with 11 bases identical to TRBD1. With V trimmed by 3 bases and J by 12 bases, 10 bases remained unmatched. The CDR3 totals 15 residues. Germline CDR1 and CDR2: SGHTA and FQGNSA. CDR3 in amino acids: CASSLGGTGGVGQFF. Here the CDR3 DNA reads TGTGCCAGCAGCTTGGGTGGGACAGGGGGGGTCGGGCAGTTCTTC.

V usage is TRBV7-2 and J usage is TRBJ1-1, with D tentatively TRBD1 (5 bases). The length of the CDR3 is 14 residues. Trimming cost V 2 bases and J 5 bases, with 12 bases left between them. CDR1 is SGHTA, CDR2 FQGNSA, per germline. Written as DNA, the CDR3 is TGTGCCAGCAGCTTATTCGGGGAGGGGACTGAAGCTTTCTTT. Encoded protein: CASSLFGEGTEAFF.

This clone was counted between two and nine times. The chain is built from TRBV7-8 and TRBJ2-5; tentative D call: TRBD2 (5 bases). Germline loops: CDR1 SGHVS, CDR2 FQNEAQ. Trimming shortened V by 5 bases and J by 2 bases, and 9 bases separated the two germline ends. This CDR3 contains 13 residues. This CDR3 reads CASSGRDQETQYF. DNA of the CDR3: TGTGCCAGCAGCGGACGGGATCAAGAGACCCAGTACTTC.

The V and J genes are TRBV6-5 and TRBJ2-1; TRBD1 matches at 7 bases. The CDR3 runs 15 residues. V dropped 5 bases and J dropped 1; count of bases not matched to a gene: 5. The germline CDR1 and CDR2 sequences are MNHEY and SVGAGI. CDR3: CASSAGQVSYNEQFF. CDR3 coding DNA: TGTGCCAGCAGTGCCGGACAGGTTTCCTACAATGAGCAGTTCTTC.